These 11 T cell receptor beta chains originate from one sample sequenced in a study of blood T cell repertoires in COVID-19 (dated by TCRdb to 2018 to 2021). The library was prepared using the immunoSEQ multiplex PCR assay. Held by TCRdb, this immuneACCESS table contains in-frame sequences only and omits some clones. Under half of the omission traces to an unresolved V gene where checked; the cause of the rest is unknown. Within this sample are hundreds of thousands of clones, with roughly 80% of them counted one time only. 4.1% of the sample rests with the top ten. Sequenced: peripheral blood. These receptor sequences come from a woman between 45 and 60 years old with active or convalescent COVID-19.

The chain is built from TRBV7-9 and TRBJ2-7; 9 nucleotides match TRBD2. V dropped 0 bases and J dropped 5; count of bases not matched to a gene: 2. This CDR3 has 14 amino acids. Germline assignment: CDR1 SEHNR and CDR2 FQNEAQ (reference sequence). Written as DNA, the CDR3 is TGTGCCAGCAGCTTAGCTAGCGGGAGCGACGAGCAGTACTTC. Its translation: CASSLASGSDEQYF.

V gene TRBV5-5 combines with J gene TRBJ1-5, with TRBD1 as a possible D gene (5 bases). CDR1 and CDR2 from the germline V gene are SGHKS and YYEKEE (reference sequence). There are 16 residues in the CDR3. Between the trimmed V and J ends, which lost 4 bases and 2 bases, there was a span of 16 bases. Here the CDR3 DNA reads TGTGCCAGCAGCATGGGGGTCGGGGGAGGCAATCAGCCCCAGCATTTT. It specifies CASSMGVGGGNQPQHF.

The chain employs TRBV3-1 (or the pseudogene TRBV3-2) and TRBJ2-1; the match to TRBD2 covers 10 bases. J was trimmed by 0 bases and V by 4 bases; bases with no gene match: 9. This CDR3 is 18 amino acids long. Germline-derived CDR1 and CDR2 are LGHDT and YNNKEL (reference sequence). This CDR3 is CASSREPPSGSSYNEQFF. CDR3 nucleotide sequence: TGTGCCAGCAGCCGGGAGCCTCCTAGCGGGAGCTCCTACAATGAGCAGTTCTTC.

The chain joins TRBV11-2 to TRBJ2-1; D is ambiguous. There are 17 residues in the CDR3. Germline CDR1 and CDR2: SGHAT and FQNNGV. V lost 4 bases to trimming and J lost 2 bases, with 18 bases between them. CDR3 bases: TGTGCCAGCAGCTCCCGTGATAAAGCGTTCCCCTACAATGAGCAGTTCTTC. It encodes CASSSRDKAFPYNEQFF.

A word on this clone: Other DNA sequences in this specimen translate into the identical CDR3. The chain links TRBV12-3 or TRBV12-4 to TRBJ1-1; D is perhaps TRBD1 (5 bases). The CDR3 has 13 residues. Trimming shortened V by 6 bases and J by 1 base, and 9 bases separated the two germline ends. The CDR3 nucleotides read TGTGCCAGCAGCCTCCAGGGGAACACTGAAGCTTTCTTT. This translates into CASSLQGNTEAFF.

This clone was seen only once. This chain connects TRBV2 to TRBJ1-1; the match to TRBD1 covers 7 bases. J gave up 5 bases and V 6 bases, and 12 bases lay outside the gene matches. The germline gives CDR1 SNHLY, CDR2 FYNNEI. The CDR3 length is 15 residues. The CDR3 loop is CASSPIPTGLTEAFF. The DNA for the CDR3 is TGTGCCAGCAGCCCAATCCCGACAGGGCTTACTGAAGCTTTCTTT.

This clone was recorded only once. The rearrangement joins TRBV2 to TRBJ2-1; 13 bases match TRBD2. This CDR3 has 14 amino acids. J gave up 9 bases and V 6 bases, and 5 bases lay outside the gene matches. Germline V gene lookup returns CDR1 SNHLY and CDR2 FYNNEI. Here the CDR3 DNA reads TGTGCCAGCAGGACTAGCGGGAGGTTCCTTGAGCAGTTCTTC. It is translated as CASRTSGRFLEQFF.

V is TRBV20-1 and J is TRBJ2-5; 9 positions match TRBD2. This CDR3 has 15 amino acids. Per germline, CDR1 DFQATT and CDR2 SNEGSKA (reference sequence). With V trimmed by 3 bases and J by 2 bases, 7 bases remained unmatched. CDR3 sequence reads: CSASAASGGQETQYF. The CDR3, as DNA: TGCAGTGCTAGTGCCGCCAGCGGGGGGCAAGAGACCCAGTACTTC.

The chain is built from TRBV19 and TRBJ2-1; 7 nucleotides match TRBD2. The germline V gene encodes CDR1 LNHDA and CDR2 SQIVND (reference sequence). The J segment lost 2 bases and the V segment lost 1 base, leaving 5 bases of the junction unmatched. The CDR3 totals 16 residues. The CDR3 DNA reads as TGTGCCAGTAGTATAGTTCGGGGGACTACCTACAATGAGCAGTTCTTC. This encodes CASSIVRGTTYNEQFF.

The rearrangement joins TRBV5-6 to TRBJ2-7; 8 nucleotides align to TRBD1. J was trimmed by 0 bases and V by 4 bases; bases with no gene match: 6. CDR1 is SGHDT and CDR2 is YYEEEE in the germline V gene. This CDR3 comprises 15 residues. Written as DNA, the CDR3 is TGTGCCAGCAGCCCGTGGGGACAGGTCTCCTACGAGCAGTACTTC. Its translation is CASSPWGQVSYEQYF.

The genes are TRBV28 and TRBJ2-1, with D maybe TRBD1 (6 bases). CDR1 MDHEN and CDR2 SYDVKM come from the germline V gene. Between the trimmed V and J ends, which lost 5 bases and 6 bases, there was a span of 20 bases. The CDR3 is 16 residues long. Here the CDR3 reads CASSRTNRAPPNEQFF. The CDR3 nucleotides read TGTGCCAGCAGTCGAACAAACAGGGCCCCTCCCAATGAGCAGTTCTTC.